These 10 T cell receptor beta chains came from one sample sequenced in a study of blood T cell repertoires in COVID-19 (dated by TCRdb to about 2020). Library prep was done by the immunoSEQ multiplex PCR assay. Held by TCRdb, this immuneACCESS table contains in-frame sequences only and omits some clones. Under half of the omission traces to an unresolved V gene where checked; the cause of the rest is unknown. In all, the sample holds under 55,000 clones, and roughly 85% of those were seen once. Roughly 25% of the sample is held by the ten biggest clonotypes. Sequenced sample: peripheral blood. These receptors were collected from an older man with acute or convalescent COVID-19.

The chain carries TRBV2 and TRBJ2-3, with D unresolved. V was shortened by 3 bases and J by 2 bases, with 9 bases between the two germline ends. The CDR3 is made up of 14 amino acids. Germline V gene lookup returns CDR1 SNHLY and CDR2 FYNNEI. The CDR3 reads CASSDKLVTDTQYF. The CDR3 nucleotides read TGTGCCAGCAGTGACAAGCTAGTCACAGATACGCAGTATTTT.

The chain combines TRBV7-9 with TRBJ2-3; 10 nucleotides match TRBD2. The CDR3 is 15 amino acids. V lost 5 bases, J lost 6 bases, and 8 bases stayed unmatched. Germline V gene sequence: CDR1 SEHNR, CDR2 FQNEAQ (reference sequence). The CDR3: CASSPSGRVSDTQYF. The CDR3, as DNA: TGTGCCAGCAGCCCAAGCGGGAGGGTATCCGATACGCAGTATTTT. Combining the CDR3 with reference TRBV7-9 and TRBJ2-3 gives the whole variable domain DTGVSQNPRHKITKRGQNVTFRCDPISEHNRLYWYRQTLGQGPEFLTYFQNEAQLEKSRLLSDRFSAERPKGSFSTLEIQRTEQGDSAMYLCASSPSGRVSDTQYFGPGTRLTVL.

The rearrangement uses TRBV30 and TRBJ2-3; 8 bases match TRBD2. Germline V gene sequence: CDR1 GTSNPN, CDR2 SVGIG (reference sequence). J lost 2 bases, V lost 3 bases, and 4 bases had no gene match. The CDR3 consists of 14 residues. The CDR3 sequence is CAWRPLADTDTQYF. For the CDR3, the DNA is TGTGCCTGGAGACCACTAGCGGACACAGATACGCAGTATTTT.

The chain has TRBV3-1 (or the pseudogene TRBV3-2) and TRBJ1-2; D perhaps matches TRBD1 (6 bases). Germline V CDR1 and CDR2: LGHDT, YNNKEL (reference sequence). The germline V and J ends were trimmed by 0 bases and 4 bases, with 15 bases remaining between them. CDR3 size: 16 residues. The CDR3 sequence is CASSQEASGGIYGYTF. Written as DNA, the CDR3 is TGTGCCAGCAGCCAAGAGGCCTCGGGGGGCATCTATGGCTACACCTTC.

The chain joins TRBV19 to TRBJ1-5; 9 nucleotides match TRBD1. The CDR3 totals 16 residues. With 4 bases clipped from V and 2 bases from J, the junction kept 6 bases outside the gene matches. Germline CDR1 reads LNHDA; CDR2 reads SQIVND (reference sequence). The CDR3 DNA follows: TGTGCCAGTAGTAATCGGGGACAGGGAGGCAATCAGCCCCAGCATTTT. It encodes CASSNRGQGGNQPQHF.

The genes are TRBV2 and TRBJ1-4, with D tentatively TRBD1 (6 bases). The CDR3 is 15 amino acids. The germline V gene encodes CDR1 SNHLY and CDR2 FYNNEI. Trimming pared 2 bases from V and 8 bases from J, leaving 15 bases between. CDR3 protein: CASSELSGVGEKLFF. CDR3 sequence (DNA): TGTGCCAGCAGTGAACTATCAGGGGTAGGCGAAAAACTGTTTTTT.

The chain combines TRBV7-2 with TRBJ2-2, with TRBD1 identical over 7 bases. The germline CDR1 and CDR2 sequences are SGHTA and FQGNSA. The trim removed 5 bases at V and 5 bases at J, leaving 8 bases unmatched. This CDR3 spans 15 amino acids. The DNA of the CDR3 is TGTGCCAGCAGCGTCAACAGGGGATCAACCGGGGAGCTGTTTTTT. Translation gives CASSVNRGSTGELFF.

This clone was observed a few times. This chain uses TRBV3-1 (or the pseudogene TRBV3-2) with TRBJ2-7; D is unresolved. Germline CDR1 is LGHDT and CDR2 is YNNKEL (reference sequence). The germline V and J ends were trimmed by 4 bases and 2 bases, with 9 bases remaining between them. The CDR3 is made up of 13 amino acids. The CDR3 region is CASSRPGAYEQYF. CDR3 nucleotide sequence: TGTGCCAGCAGCCGGCCCGGAGCCTACGAGCAGTACTTC.

This chain's CDR3 is CASSQVGGGNTEAFF. The CDR3 coding sequence is TGTGCCAGCAGCCAAGTAGGGGGGGGTAACACTGAAGCTTTCTTT. This chain joins TRBV4-2 and TRBJ1-1; the D gene is possibly TRBD1 (6 bases). The CDR3 totals 15 residues. V was trimmed by 1 base and J by 2 bases, leaving 11 bases between them. Germline V gives CDR1 LGHNA, CDR2 YNFKEQ.

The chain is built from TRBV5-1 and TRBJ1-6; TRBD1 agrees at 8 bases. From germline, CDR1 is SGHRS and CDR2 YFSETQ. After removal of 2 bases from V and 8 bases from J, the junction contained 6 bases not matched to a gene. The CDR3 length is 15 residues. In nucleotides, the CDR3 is TGCGCCAGCAGCTTTGTGGGACAGGAGGATTCACCCCTCCACTTT. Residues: CASSFVGQEDSPLHF.